This TCR beta chain was recorded in a study of shared clonotypes between healthy human individuals. Data came from immunoSEQ multiplex PCR; TCRdb stores just in-frame clones and leaves some out. The sample gives about 2.1 million clones, 85% to 95% of which show up once; roughly 1.7% is in the top ten. The V gene's germline CDR1 is LNHDA and CDR2 SQIVND (reference sequence). This CDR3 has 13 residues. V shed 4 bases and J shed 0 bases, with 5 bases lying between them. Naive CD8 populations comprised CD45RO-negative cells positively selected for CCR7, excluding terminally differentiated effector memory CD45RA+ cells.

This chain connects TRBV19 to TRBJ2-3; unclear D gene. This TCR was sampled from a man between 18 and 29 years old in good health. Some clones in this sample may be carry-over from other donors' samples. Sequencing was carried out using naive CD8+ T cells from PBMCs. The CDR3 DNA follows: TGTGCCAGTAGTAAGTGGAGCACAGATACGCAGTATTTT. The encoded protein is CASSKWSTDTQYF. The entire variable domain, with the rest obtained from reference TRBV19 and TRBJ2-3, is as follows: DGGITQSPKYLFRKEGQNVTLSCEQNLNHDAMYWYRQDPGQGLRLIYYSQIVNDFQKGDIAEGYSVSREKKESFPLTVTSAQKNPTAFYLCASSKWSTDTQYFGPGTRLTVL.